This section outlines one T cell receptor beta chain sequence together with its context. The entry originates in a study of cytomegalovirus exposure and HLA in healthy donors. PCR was performed using 60 Vbeta and 13 Jbeta primers. Repertoires were generated with immunoSEQ multiplex PCR, while TCRdb's copy carries only in-frame clones and drops some. The sample lists some 150,000 clones, more than 60% seen once, with 2.8% in the top ten. From germline, CDR1 is SEHNR and CDR2 FQNEAQ (reference sequence). The CDR3 sequence is 13 residues long. Trimming took off 5 bases at V and 12 bases at J, with 19 bases between the two ends.

The genes are TRBV7-9 and TRBJ1-2; D perhaps matches TRBD1 (5 bases). This TCR came from a male donor in good health and CMV-seronegative. Sequences were obtained from PBMCs. CDR3: CASSLAGRDLHTF. The CDR3 coding sequence is TGTGCCAGCAGCCTCGCAGGGAGGGATCTCCACACCTTC. The complete variable domain, with remaining parts taken from reference TRBV7-9 and TRBJ1-2, reads DTGVSQNPRHKITKRGQNVTFRCDPISEHNRLYWYRQTLGQGPEFLTYFQNEAQLEKSRLLSDRFSAERPKGSFSTLEIQRTEQGDSAMYLCASSLAGRDLHTFGSGTRLTVV.